A selection of T cell receptor beta chains follows, all from one sample in a study of metastatic and nonmetastatic thyroid tumors. TCRdb re-analyzed the PCR reads through MiXCR. In the table there are 25,000 to 35,000 clones, approximately 25% of which are singletons. Sequencing was done on a sample of blood. These receptors came from a female donor with papillary thyroid cancer or a benign thyroid nodule (not recorded which). Some clones in this sample may be carry-over from other donors' samples. CDR3s include the opening cysteine and the closing phenylalanine or tryptophan. The D gene is left open where the match is weak. Size is omitted from some rows. Given values are once, few, many or a class for expanded clones.

cdr3_nt | cdr3_aa | v_call | clone_size | d_call | j_call
TGTGCCAGCAGCGTGGGCCTAGCGGGGGGCGAGCAGTACTTC | CASSVGLAGGEQYF | TRBV9 | many | TRBD2 | TRBJ2-7
TGTGCCAGCAGTTCAGCCTGGGGAGGGAGAGCTACGAACACCGGGGAGCTGTTTTTT | CASSSAWGGRATNTGELFF | TRBV28 | few | TRBD2 | TRBJ2-2
TGTGCCAGCAGCTCAGACAGTCTCTATGGCTACACCTTC | CASSSDSLYGYTF | TRBV7-3 | many | . | TRBJ1-2
TGTGCCAGCAGCTTACGCTCCGTCGGGGGCTACGAGCAGTACTTC | CASSLRSVGGYEQYF | TRBV7-2 | many | . | TRBJ2-7
TGTGCCAGCAGCCTAGGGAGAGGGAGGAACGAGCAGTACTTC | CASSLGRGRNEQYF | TRBV7-9 | . | . | TRBJ2-7
TGTGCCAGTGCCCCTGACAGGGGGCTCGGTGAGCAGTACTTC | CASAPDRGLGEQYF | TRBV19 | few | TRBD1 | TRBJ2-7
TGCGCCAGCAGCTCCGGGGACATCACAGATACGCAGTATTTT | CASSSGDITDTQYF | TRBV5-1 | . | . | TRBJ2-3
TGTGCCAGCAGTGCGGCATACTACCAAGAGACCCAGTACTTC | CASSAAYYQETQYF | TRBV2 | many | . | TRBJ2-5
TGTGCCAGCAGTGAGTGGGGGTACCTGGGCGAGCAGTACTTC | CASSEWGYLGEQYF | TRBV6-1 | few | . | TRBJ2-7
TGTGCCAGCAGTGGCACGGGGCAGTTGAAAGGCGAGCAGTACTTC | CASSGTGQLKGEQYF | TRBV27 | few | . | TRBJ2-7
TGTGCCAGCAGCTTAGGTGGCAGCTACCACGATCAGTACTTC | CASSLGGSYHDQYF | TRBV7-8 | . | . | TRBJ2-7
TGTGCCAGCAGTTTATTTGGGGGAGGCTACGAGCAGTACTTC | CASSLFGGGYEQYF | TRBV28 | medium-sized | . | TRBJ2-7